The present T cell receptor beta chain was sequenced within a study of cytomegalovirus exposure and HLA in healthy donors. As for this clone: Its antigen is unidentified.

The CDR3 is made up of 15 amino acids. Germline V gene data show CDR1 as SGHKS and CDR2 as YYEKEE (reference sequence). Trimming left V 2 bases short and J 3 bases short, with 12 bases between. Study-level findings and limits: Researchers counted around 180 TCR beta chains as cytomegalovirus-associated. Most TCR sequences were seen very rarely across donors, but some public TCRs occurred in many.

It was with 60 Vbeta and 13 Jbeta primers that the PCR ran. Using immunoSEQ multiplex PCR, the repertoire was profiled, and TCRdb retains in-frame clones only, with some absent. The table records some 120,000 clones, about 73% of them present only once. The clonotype comes from a woman between 50 and 59 years old in good health and CMV-seropositive. The chain combines TRBV5-5 with TRBJ1-5; D unclear. Specimen: PBMCs. In nucleotides, the CDR3 is TGTGCCAGCAGCTTTGATGGTCAGATCAATCAGCCCCAGCATTTT. Its protein is CASSFDGQINQPQHF.